This is a list of T cell receptor beta chains from one sample in a study of vaccination and CD4 T cells after COVID-19. TCRdb re-derived calls from the PCR reads in MiXCR, one entry per CDR3 protein. The sample includes 15,000 to 20,000 distinct CDR3 sequences, about 39% of them seen just once. Antigens for these TCRs are unknown. The sample was CD4+ T cells from blood, cultured in vitro, taken after SARS-CoV-2 vaccination. These receptors all come from a human donor who had recovered from COVID-19. The CDR3 runs from the conserved cysteine through the conserved F or W. Each record gives: V gene, clone size, J gene, D gene, CDR3 DNA, CDR3 protein. D genes are given only for firm matches. Clone size, where shown, is once, few, many, or a class for clones that have expanded.

V: TRBV6-2/TRBV6-3
size: -
J: TRBJ2-3
D: -
DNA: TGTGCCAGCAGTTTTAACAGGGACCTCGCCACAGATACGCAGTATTTT
CDR3: CASSFNRDLATDTQYF

V: TRBV2
size: -
J: TRBJ1-2
D: TRBD1
DNA: TGTGCCAGCAGTGAAGAGATCGTGTACAGGGGGCCGGGGGGCTACACCTTC
CDR3: CASSEEIVYRGPGGYTF

V: TRBV11-2
size: -
J: TRBJ1-2
D: TRBD1
DNA: TGTGCCAGCAGCACCGCCGGGACAGGGCTCTATGGCTACACCTTC
CDR3: CASSTAGTGLYGYTF

V: TRBV20-1
size: -
J: TRBJ2-3
D: TRBD2
DNA: TGCAGTGCTCTGCTAGCGGTCCGCACAGATACGCAGTATTTT
CDR3: CSALLAVRTDTQYF

V: TRBV7-2
size: few
J: TRBJ1-2
D: -
DNA: TGTGCCAGCAGCCAGAGGCAGACCAGCTATGGCTACACCTTC
CDR3: CASSQRQTSYGYTF

V: TRBV20-1
size: -
J: TRBJ2-3
D: TRBD2
DNA: TGCAGCCGCTACCCGGGACTAGCGACAGATACGCAGTATTTT
CDR3: CSRYPGLATDTQYF

V: TRBV20-1
size: -
J: TRBJ1-1
D: -
DNA: TGCAGTGCTAGTATCGCGGTGAACACTGAAGCTTTCTTT
CDR3: CSASIAVNTEAFF

V: TRBV20-1
size: -
J: TRBJ2-5
D: TRBD2
DNA: TGCAGTGCTAGAGATACTAGCGGGATTCGAGAGACCCAGTACTTC
CDR3: CSARDTSGIRETQYF

V: TRBV7-2
size: -
J: TRBJ1-1
D: -
DNA: TGTGCCAGCAGCTTATTCCCCGGGCAGAACACTGAAGCTTTCTTT
CDR3: CASSLFPGQNTEAFF

V: TRBV5-4
size: few
J: TRBJ2-7
D: -
DNA: TGTGCCAGCAGCTCCGGGCCCCAAATCCAGCAGTACTTC
CDR3: CASSSGPQIQQYF

V: TRBV6-2/TRBV6-3
size: -
J: TRBJ2-3
D: TRBD2
DNA: TGTGCCGTCAGCGGGGCGCTCACAGATACGCAGTATTTT
CDR3: CAVSGALTDTQYF

V: TRBV19
size: -
J: TRBJ1-5
D: -
DNA: TGTGCCAGTTCTTGGGATAGCAATCAGCCCCAGCATTTT
CDR3: CASSWDSNQPQHF

V: TRBV20-1
size: -
J: TRBJ1-1
D: TRBD1
DNA: TGCAGTGCTAGTTCCGGGACAGGGTCATCTGAAGCTTTCTTT
CDR3: CSASSGTGSSEAFF

V: TRBV4-2
size: -
J: TRBJ1-5
D: TRBD1
DNA: TGTGCCAGCAGCCAAGAGGACAGGGGGCCTCAGCCCCAGCATTTT
CDR3: CASSQEDRGPQPQHF

V: TRBV29-1
size: -
J: TRBJ1-1
D: -
DNA: TGCAGCGTTGAAGGGGTACAGGGTAGAATCACTGAAGCTTTCTTT
CDR3: CSVEGVQGRITEAFF

V: TRBV25-1
size: -
J: TRBJ1-2
D: TRBD1
DNA: TGTGCCAGCAGTCAGACAGGGGGCGAAGGCTACACCTTC
CDR3: CASSQTGGEGYTF

V: TRBV4-3
size: -
J: TRBJ1-5
D: -
DNA: TGCGCCAGCAGCCAAGACGTTAGCCGGGGCAATCAGCCCCAGCATTTT
CDR3: CASSQDVSRGNQPQHF

V: TRBV29-1
size: -
J: TRBJ1-3
D: -
DNA: TGCAGCGTTGGAGAGTCCTCTGGAAACACCATATATTTT
CDR3: CSVGESSGNTIYF

V: TRBV6-2/TRBV6-3
size: few
J: TRBJ1-1
D: TRBD1
DNA: TGTGCCAGCAGTTACGAATCGGGAGGGGGCCGCACTGAAGCTTTCTTT
CDR3: CASSYESGGGRTEAFF

V: TRBV12-3/TRBV12-4
size: -
J: TRBJ1-5
D: TRBD1
DNA: TGTGCCAGCAGTACGGGGACAGGGGGGAATCAGCCCCAGCATTTT
CDR3: CASSTGTGGNQPQHF

V: TRBV12-3/TRBV12-4
size: -
J: TRBJ1-1
D: -
DNA: TGTGCCAGCAGGGCTCGTGGGCCTGGCACTGAAGCTTTCTTT
CDR3: CASRARGPGTEAFF

V: TRBV7-2
size: few
J: TRBJ1-5
D: -
DNA: TGTGCCAGCAGCTTAGAGGCCTTCGGGCCCCAGCATTTT
CDR3: CASSLEAFGPQHF

V: TRBV19
size: -
J: TRBJ1-2
D: -
DNA: TGTGCCAGTACCGGTACCCCGGGGCCTCCTGGCTATGGCTACACCTTC
CDR3: CASTGTPGPPGYGYTF

V: TRBV6-4
size: -
J: TRBJ1-1
D: TRBD1
DNA: TGTGCCAGCAGGGGACAGGTAGGCGGGGGTGAAGCTTTCTTT
CDR3: CASRGQVGGGEAFF

V: TRBV20-1
size: few
J: TRBJ1-1
D: -
DNA: TGCAGTGCTTGGGGCCTTAGCAGGGCCCACACTGAAGCTTTCTTT
CDR3: CSAWGLSRAHTEAFF

V: TRBV20-1
size: -
J: TRBJ2-7
D: -
DNA: TGCAGTGCTCCTTCCAGGAGCGGCACCTACTACGAGCAGTACTTC
CDR3: CSAPSRSGTYYEQYF

V: TRBV27
size: few
J: TRBJ1-5
D: -
DNA: TGTGCCAGCAGTCCAACCCCGACAGGTCATCAGCCCCAGCATTTT
CDR3: CASSPTPTGHQPQHF

V: TRBV20-1
size: -
J: TRBJ2-3
D: -
DNA: TGCAGTGCTATACCACTCACAGATACGCAGTATTTT
CDR3: CSAIPLTDTQYF

V: TRBV20-1
size: -
J: TRBJ1-1
D: -
DNA: TGCAGTGCAGGGGGACGGTTTCTTATGCTGAACACTGAAGCTTTCTTT
CDR3: CSAGGRFLMLNTEAFF

V: TRBV27
size: few
J: TRBJ2-1
D: -
DNA: TGTGCCAGCTCAACGCGGTTCTCTAGCTCCTACAATGAGCAGTTCTTC
CDR3: CASSTRFSSSYNEQFF

V: TRBV20-1
size: -
J: TRBJ1-5
D: -
DNA: TGCAGTGCTCAGACGGCCGACCGGAGGGCCGATCAGCCCCAGCATTTT
CDR3: CSAQTADRRADQPQHF

V: TRBV7-6
size: -
J: TRBJ2-7
D: -
DNA: TGTGCCAGCAGCTTAGCGCTTGACAGGTCCCCCTACGAGCAGTACTTC
CDR3: CASSLALDRSPYEQYF

V: TRBV6-5
size: -
J: TRBJ1-6
D: -
DNA: TGTGCCAGCAGTTTTTCCCCACAACCCTATAATTCACCCCTCCACTTT
CDR3: CASSFSPQPYNSPLHF

V: TRBV6-1
size: few
J: TRBJ1-2
D: -
DNA: TGTGCCAGCAGTGGCAGGGAGGTCTATGGCTACACCTTC
CDR3: CASSGREVYGYTF

V: TRBV11-3
size: -
J: TRBJ1-1
D: TRBD1
DNA: TGTGCCAGCAGCTTAGAGAGCAGGGGGGAAGCTTTCTTT
CDR3: CASSLESRGEAFF

V: TRBV15
size: few
J: TRBJ2-4
D: -
DNA: TGTGCCACCAGCGGAGACAGGAAACTAGCCAAAAACATTCAGTACTTC
CDR3: CATSGDRKLAKNIQYF

V: TRBV7-2
size: -
J: TRBJ2-7
D: -
DNA: TGTGCCAGCAGCTCCCTCTCCTACGAGCAGTACTTC
CDR3: CASSSLSYEQYF

V: TRBV11-3
size: -
J: TRBJ1-1
D: TRBD1
DNA: TGTGCCAGCAGCCCCAGACAGGGTCACACTGAAGCTTTCTTT
CDR3: CASSPRQGHTEAFF

V: TRBV7-2
size: -
J: TRBJ1-2
D: -
DNA: TGTGCCAGCAGTCCTTTCGCGACAGGAGACTATGGCTACACCTTC
CDR3: CASSPFATGDYGYTF

V: TRBV7-9
size: few
J: TRBJ1-1
D: -
DNA: TGTGCCAGCAGCTTAGCGAGGACTATTGCCTCTAACACTGAAGCTTTCTTT
CDR3: CASSLARTIASNTEAFF